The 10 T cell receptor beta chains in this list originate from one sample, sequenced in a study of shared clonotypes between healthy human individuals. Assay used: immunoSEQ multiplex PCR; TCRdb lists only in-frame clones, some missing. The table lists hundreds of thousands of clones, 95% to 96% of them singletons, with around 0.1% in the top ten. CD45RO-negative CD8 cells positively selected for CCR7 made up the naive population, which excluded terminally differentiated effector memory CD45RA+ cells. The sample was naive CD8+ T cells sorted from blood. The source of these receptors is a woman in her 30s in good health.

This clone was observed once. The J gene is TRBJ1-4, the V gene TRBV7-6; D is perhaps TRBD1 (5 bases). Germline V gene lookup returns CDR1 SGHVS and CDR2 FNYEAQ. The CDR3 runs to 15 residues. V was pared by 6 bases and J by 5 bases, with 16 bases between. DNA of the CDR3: TGTGCCAGCAGGTCCCGCGGGACTTTCAATGAAAAACTGTTTTTT. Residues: CASRSRGTFNEKLFF.

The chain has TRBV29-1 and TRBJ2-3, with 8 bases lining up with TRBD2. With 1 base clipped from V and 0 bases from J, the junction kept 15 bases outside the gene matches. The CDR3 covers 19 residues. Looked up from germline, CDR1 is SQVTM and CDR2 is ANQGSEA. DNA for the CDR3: TGCAGCGTTGAAGGGGTTGCGAGAGAAGCGGGGGCTAGCACAGATACGCAGTATTTT. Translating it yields CSVEGVAREAGASTDTQYF.

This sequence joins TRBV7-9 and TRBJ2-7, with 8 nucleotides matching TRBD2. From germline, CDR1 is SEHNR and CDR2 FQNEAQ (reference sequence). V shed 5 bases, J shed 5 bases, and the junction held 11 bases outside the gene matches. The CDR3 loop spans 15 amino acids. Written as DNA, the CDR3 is TGTGCCAGCAGCCCAACGGGGGGGCTGGACAACGAGCAGTACTTC. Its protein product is CASSPTGGLDNEQYF. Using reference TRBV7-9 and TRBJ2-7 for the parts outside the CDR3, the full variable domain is DTGVSQNPRHKITKRGQNVTFRCDPISEHNRLYWYRQTLGQGPEFLTYFQNEAQLEKSRLLSDRFSAERPKGSFSTLEIQRTEQGDSAMYLCASSPTGGLDNEQYFGPGTRLTVT.

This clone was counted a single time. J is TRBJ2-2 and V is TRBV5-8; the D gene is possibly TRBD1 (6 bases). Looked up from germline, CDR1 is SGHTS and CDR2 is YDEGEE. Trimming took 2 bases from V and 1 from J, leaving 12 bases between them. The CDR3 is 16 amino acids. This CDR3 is CASSFGSTGNTGELFF. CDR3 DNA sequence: TGTGCCAGCAGCTTCGGTTCGACAGGGAACACCGGGGAGCTGTTTTTT. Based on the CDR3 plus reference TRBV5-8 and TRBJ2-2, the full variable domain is EAGVTQSPTHLIKTRGQQATLRCSPISGHTSVYWYQQALGLGLQFLLWYDEGEERNRGNFPPRFSGRQFPNYSSELNVNALELEDSALYLCASSFGSTGNTGELFFGEGSRLTVL.

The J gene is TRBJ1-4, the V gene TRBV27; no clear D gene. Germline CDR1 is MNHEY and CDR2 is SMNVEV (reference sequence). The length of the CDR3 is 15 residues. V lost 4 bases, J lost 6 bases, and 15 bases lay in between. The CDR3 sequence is CASSSLLGKYEKLFF. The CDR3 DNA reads TGTGCCAGCAGTTCTTTGCTGGGGAAATATGAAAAACTGTTTTTT.

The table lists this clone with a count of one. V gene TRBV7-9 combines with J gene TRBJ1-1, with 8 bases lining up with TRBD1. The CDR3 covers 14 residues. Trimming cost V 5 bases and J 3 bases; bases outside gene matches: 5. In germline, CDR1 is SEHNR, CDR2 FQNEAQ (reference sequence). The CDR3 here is CASSQGAVDTEAFF. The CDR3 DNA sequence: TGTGCCAGCAGCCAGGGGGCTGTAGACACTGAAGCTTTCTTT.

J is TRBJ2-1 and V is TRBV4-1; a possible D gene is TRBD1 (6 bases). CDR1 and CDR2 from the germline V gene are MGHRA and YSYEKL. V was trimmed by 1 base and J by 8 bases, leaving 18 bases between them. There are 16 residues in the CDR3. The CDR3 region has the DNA TGCGCCAGCAGCCAAGTTCCATCGGCCAGGGGCGATGAGCAGTTCTTC. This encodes CASSQVPSARGDEQFF.

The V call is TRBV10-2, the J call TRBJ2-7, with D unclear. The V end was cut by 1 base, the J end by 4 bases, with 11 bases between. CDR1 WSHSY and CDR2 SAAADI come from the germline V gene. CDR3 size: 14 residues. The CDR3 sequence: CASSEFPPGYEQYF. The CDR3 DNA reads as TGCGCCAGCAGTGAGTTCCCCCCCGGGTACGAGCAGTACTTC.

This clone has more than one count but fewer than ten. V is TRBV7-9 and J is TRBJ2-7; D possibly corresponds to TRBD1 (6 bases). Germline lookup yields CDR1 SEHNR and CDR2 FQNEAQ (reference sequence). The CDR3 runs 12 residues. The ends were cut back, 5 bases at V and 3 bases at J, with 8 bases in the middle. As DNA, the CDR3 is TGTGCCAGCAGCGCAGGGGACTACGAGCAGTACTTC. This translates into CASSAGDYEQYF. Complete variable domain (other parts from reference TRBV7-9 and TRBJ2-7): DTGVSQNPRHKITKRGQNVTFRCDPISEHNRLYWYRQTLGQGPEFLTYFQNEAQLEKSRLLSDRFSAERPKGSFSTLEIQRTEQGDSAMYLCASSAGDYEQYFGPGTRLTVT.

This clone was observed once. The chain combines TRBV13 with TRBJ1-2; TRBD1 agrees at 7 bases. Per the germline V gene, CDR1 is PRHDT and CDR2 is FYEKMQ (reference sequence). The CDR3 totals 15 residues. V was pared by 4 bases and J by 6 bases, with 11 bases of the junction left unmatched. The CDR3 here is CASSSETPGGDGYTF. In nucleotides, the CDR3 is TGTGCCAGCAGCTCCGAAACCCCAGGGGGAGATGGCTACACCTTC.